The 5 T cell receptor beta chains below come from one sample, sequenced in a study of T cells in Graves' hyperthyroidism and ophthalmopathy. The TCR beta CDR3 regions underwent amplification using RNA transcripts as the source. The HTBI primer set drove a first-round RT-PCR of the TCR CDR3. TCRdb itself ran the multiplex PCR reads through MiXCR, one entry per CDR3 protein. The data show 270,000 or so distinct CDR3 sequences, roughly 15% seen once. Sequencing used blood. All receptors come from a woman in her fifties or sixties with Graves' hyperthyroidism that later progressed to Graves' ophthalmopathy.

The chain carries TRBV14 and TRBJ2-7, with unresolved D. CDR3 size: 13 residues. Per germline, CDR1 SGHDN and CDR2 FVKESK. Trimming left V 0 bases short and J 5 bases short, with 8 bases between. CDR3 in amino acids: CASSQEVWNEQYF. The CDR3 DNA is TGTGCCAGCAGCCAAGAAGTGTGGAACGAGCAGTACTTC.

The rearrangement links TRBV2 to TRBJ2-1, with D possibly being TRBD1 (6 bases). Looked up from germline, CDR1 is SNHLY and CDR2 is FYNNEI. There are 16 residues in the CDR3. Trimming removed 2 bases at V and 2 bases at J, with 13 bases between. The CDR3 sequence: CASSEQGLGAYNEQFF. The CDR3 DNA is TGTGCCAGCAGTGAACAGGGGCTAGGGGCCTACAATGAGCAGTTCTTC.

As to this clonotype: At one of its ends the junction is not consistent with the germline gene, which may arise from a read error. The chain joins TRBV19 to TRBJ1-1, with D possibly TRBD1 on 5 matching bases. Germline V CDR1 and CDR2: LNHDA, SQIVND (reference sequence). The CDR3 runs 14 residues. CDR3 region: CAGRNRRGIPEAFF. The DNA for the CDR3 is TGTGCCGGTAGAAATAGAAGGGGAATTCCTGAAGCTTTCTTT.

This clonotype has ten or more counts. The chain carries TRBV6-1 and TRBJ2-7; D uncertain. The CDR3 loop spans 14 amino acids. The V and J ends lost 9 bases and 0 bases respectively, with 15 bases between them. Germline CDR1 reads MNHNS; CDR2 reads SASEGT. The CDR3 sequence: CASFRAESSYEQYF. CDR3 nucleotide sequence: TGTGCCAGTTTCCGGGCGGAATCCTCCTACGAGCAGTACTTC.

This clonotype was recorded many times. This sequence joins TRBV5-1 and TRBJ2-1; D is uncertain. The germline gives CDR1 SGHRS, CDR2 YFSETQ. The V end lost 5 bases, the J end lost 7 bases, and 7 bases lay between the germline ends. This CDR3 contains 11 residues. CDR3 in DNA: TGCGCCAGCAGGGCTGGAAATGAGCAGTTCTTC. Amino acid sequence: CASRAGNEQFF.